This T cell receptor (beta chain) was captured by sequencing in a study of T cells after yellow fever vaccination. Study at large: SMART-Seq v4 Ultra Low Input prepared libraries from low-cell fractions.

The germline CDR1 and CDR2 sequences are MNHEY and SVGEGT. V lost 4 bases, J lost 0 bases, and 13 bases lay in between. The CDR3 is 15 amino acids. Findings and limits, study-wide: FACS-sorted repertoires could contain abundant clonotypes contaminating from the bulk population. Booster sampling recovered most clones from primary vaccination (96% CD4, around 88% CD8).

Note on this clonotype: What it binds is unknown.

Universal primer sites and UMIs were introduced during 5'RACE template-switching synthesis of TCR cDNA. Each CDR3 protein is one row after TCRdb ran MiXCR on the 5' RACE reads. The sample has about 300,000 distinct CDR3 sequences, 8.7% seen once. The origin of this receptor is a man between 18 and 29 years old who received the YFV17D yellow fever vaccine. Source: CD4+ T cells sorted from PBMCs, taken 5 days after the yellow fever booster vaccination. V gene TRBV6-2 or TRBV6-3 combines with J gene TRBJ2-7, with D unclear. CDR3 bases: TGTGCCAGCAGTTTCCGTTTACAGAGCTCCTACGAGCAGTACTTC. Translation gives CASSFRLQSSYEQYF.